This entry lists 32 T cell receptor beta chains sequenced from one sample in a study of shared clonotypes between healthy human individuals. TCRdb's table, derived via immunoSEQ multiplex PCR, lists solely in-frame clones and lacks some. This table has about 650,000 clones, less than 97% appearing once. CD8 cells classed as naive were CD45RO-negative and positively selected for CCR7, excluding terminally differentiated effector memory CD45RA+ cells. The sample comprised naive CD8+ T cells sorted from blood. The receptors come from a woman between 25 and 40 years old in good health.

The V and J genes are TRBV20-1 and TRBJ1-2, with no clear D. Per the germline V gene, CDR1 is DFQATT and CDR2 is SNEGSKA (reference sequence). V was cut by 1 base and J by 6 bases, with 6 bases left in between. This CDR3 has 11 amino acids. The CDR3 loop reads CSARAGNGYTF. CDR3 coding DNA: TGCAGTGCTAGAGCCGGGAATGGCTACACCTTC.

The chain links TRBV28 to TRBJ2-4; 7 positions agree with TRBD1. This CDR3 spans 12 amino acids. CDR1 is MDHEN and CDR2 is SYDVKM in the germline V gene. CDR3 region: CVAQTGDNIQYF. In DNA form, the CDR3 reads TGTGTGGCGCAAACAGGGGATAACATTCAGTACTTC.

Remarks on this clone: Other nucleotide sequences from this sample produce the same CDR3. J is TRBJ2-1 and V is TRBV5-1; D gene unclear. The V gene's germline CDR1 is SGHRS and CDR2 YFSETQ. The CDR3 length is 14 residues. V lost 2 bases, J lost 0 bases, and 6 bases lay in between. CDR3 coding DNA: TGCGCCAGCAGCTTATCCGGCTCCTACAATGAGCAGTTCTTC. Translation gives CASSLSGSYNEQFF.

The chain uses TRBV5-1 and TRBJ1-1, with 9 nucleotides matching TRBD1. CDR3 length equals 13 residues. J was trimmed by 3 bases and V by 5 bases; bases with no gene match: 2. Germline CDR1 reads SGHRS; CDR2 reads YFSETQ. CDR3: CASSGTGYTEAFF. CDR3 nucleotides: TGCGCCAGCAGTGGGACAGGGTACACTGAAGCTTTCTTT.

This sequence joins TRBV28 and TRBJ2-1, with 10 bases identical to TRBD2. This CDR3 is built from 15 residues. Germline V lookup: CDR1 MDHEN, CDR2 SYDVKM. V shed 10 bases and J 5 bases; nucleotides not matched to a gene: 11. The CDR3 sequence: CAIQGLAERDNEQFF. DNA for the CDR3: TGTGCCATACAAGGACTAGCGGAGAGGGACAATGAGCAGTTCTTC.

This clone was seen a handful of times. This chain joins TRBV11-2 and TRBJ2-1, with D unclear. The CDR3 is 14 amino acids. Germline V gene lookup returns CDR1 SGHAT and CDR2 FQNNGV. The V end lost 4 bases, the J end lost 6 bases, and 13 bases lay between the germline ends. This chain's CDR3 is CASSSPGTGNEQFF. The CDR3 DNA is TGTGCCAGCAGCTCCCCGGGTACGGGCAATGAGCAGTTCTTC.

This chain connects TRBV27 to TRBJ1-2; tentative D call: TRBD1 (5 bases). Germline lookup yields CDR1 MNHEY and CDR2 SMNVEV (reference sequence). V was pared by 4 bases and J by 7 bases, with 10 bases between. The CDR3 length is 12 residues. CDR3 protein: CASSSRDGGYTF. As DNA, the CDR3 is TGTGCCAGCAGTTCACGGGACGGTGGCTACACCTTC.

This clone has only one observation. The chain employs TRBV19 and TRBJ2-1; D unresolved. In germline, CDR1 is LNHDA, CDR2 SQIVND (reference sequence). This CDR3 has 13 amino acids. V was shortened by 1 base and J by 6 bases, with 7 bases between the two germline ends. The CDR3 nucleotides are TGTGCCAGTAGTATAGTGCCGGGCAATGAGCAGTTCTTC. Protein sequence: CASSIVPGNEQFF.

This clone was seen just once. This rearrangement joins TRBV18 to TRBJ2-3; 10 bases fit TRBD2. CDR3 length: 15 amino acids. Germline V gives CDR1 KGHSH, CDR2 LQKENI. The junction had 11 bases not matched to a gene; V was cut back by 8 bases and J by 6 bases. DNA for the CDR3: TGTGCCAGCCATCACCCTAGCGGGAGTTGGGATACGCAGTATTTT. Translation: CASHHPSGSWDTQYF.

The chain combines TRBV28 with TRBJ2-1, with TRBD2 identical over 10 bases. Germline loops: CDR1 MDHEN, CDR2 SYDVKM. The CDR3 is 17 amino acids. J was trimmed by 5 bases and V by 3 bases; bases with no gene match: 10. In nucleotides, the CDR3 is TGTGCCAGCAGTTTCCGGTCTCCGGGACTAGCGAACAATGAGCAGTTCTTC. It encodes CASSFRSPGLANNEQFF.

This clone was counted a single time. This chain links TRBV7-9 with TRBJ1-5, with TRBD1 identical over 9 bases. Germline V gene lookup returns CDR1 SEHNR and CDR2 FQNEAQ (reference sequence). The length of the CDR3 is 15 residues. Losses at the gene ends were 5 bases for V and 7 bases for J; bases not matched to a gene: 9. The CDR3 DNA is TGTGCCAGCAGCCAACAGGGGGCTGGGAGACAGCCCCAGCATTTT. Translating it yields CASSQQGAGRQPQHF.

The chain recombines TRBV4-1 with TRBJ1-1; D is ambiguous. This CDR3 is built from 16 residues. V dropped 2 bases and J dropped 5 bases, with 18 bases sitting between them. Germline values: CDR1 MGHRA, CDR2 YSYEKL. The CDR3 sequence is CASSQTAGGKSTEAFF. The DNA for the CDR3 is TGCGCCAGCAGCCAAACCGCAGGAGGGAAGAGTACTGAAGCTTTCTTT.

The CDR3 sequence: CASSKGLAGGPYEQYF. DNA of the CDR3: TGTGCCAGCAGCAAAGGACTAGCGGGAGGGCCCTACGAGCAGTACTTC. The chain uses TRBV21-1 and TRBJ2-7; the table's D gene call, TRBD2, was not cross checked with the DNA. TRBV21-1 is a pseudogene locus. The CDR3 is 16 residues long.

The rearrangement joins TRBV6-5 to TRBJ1-3; D is uncertain. The CDR3 is 15 residues long. The V end lost 1 base, the J end lost 0 bases, and 7 bases lay between the germline ends. Per germline, CDR1 MNHEY and CDR2 SVGAGI. DNA for the CDR3: TGTGCCAGCAGTTACTATCCCCACTCTGGAAACACCATATATTTT. Encoded protein: CASSYYPHSGNTIYF.

As DNA, the CDR3 is TGTGCCAGCTCACCACCGGACGCCGTATTCCGCACAGATACGCAGTATTTT. Translated, it gives CASSPPDAVFRTDTQYF. The chain recombines TRBV18 with TRBJ2-3; no firm D call. Germline V gene lookup returns CDR1 KGHSH and CDR2 LQKENI. V lost 0 bases, J lost 1 base, and 14 bases lay in between. The CDR3 totals 17 residues.

This clone was seen only a few times. The chain is built from TRBV5-8 and TRBJ1-2; D possibly corresponds to TRBD1 (5 bases). CDR3 length: 12 residues. The V end lost 4 bases, the J end lost 4 bases, and 8 bases lay between the germline ends. The germline V gene encodes CDR1 SGHTS and CDR2 YDEGEE. CDR3 in amino acids: CASSGASYGYTF. In nucleotides, the CDR3 is TGTGCCAGCAGCGGGGCGAGCTATGGCTACACCTTC.

This chain joins TRBV4-1 and TRBJ2-3; TRBD2 matches at 8 bases. The CDR3 runs 16 residues. In germline, CDR1 is MGHRA, CDR2 YSYEKL. The V gene end was trimmed by 1 base and the J gene end by 2 bases; junction bases not matched to a gene: 5. CDR3 sequence (DNA): TGCGCCAGCAGCCAAGGTATTAGCGGGGCCACAGATACGCAGTATTTT. Protein: CASSQGISGATDTQYF.

The chain joins TRBV13 to TRBJ2-5, with a tentative D call TRBD1 (6 bases). Germline CDR1 reads PRHDT; CDR2 reads FYEKMQ (reference sequence). Trimming left V 8 bases short and J 5 bases short, with 15 bases between. The CDR3 is 13 residues long. The CDR3 loop is CASGHRAHETQYF. DNA for the CDR3: TGTGCCAGCGGACACAGGGCTCACGAGACCCAGTACTTC.

The chain uses TRBV9 and TRBJ2-1; TRBD2 aligns across 16 bases. With V trimmed by 3 bases and J by 4 bases, 4 bases remained unmatched. Germline V gene data show CDR1 as SGDLS and CDR2 as YYNGEE. The CDR3 spans 17 residues. CDR3 protein: CASSGGTSGRAYNEQFF. The CDR3 region has the DNA TGTGCCAGCAGCGGCGGGACTAGCGGGAGGGCTTACAATGAGCAGTTCTTC.

V and J are TRBV28 and TRBJ1-1, with TRBD1 as a possible D gene (5 bases). Trimming removed 3 bases from V and 5 bases from J, with 7 bases in between. Germline lookup yields CDR1 MDHEN and CDR2 SYDVKM. CDR3 size: 12 residues. The CDR3 protein is CASSFQGTEAFF. DNA of the CDR3: TGTGCCAGCAGTTTTCAGGGAACTGAAGCTTTCTTT.

The gene calls are TRBV4-1 and TRBJ2-1, with 11 bases identical to TRBD2. The CDR3 length is 16 residues. The junction had 7 bases not matched to a gene; V was cut back by 3 bases and J by 6 bases. The germline CDR1 and CDR2 sequences are MGHRA and YSYEKL. The CDR3 DNA sequence: TGCGCCAGCAGCCACCTGCTAGCGGGAGGTGGCAATGAGCAGTTCTTC. Translating it yields CASSHLLAGGGNEQFF.

This chain joins TRBV2 and TRBJ1-5; D is uncertain. Looked up from germline, CDR1 is SNHLY and CDR2 is FYNNEI. The CDR3 runs to 15 residues. Trimming took 3 bases from V and 0 from J, leaving 9 bases between them. The chain's CDR3 is CASSEEGYSNQPQHF. CDR3 sequence (DNA): TGTGCCAGCAGTGAGGAGGGTTATAGCAATCAGCCCCAGCATTTT.

The V and J genes are TRBV14 and TRBJ2-7; D could derive from TRBD1 or TRBD2 (5 bases each). The CDR3 length is 13 residues. V dropped 4 bases and J dropped 6 bases, with 13 bases sitting between them. The V gene's germline CDR1 is SGHDN and CDR2 FVKESK. The CDR3 DNA reads as TGTGCCAGCAGCCGGGGGATGTGGGTCGAGCAGTACTTC. Residues: CASSRGMWVEQYF.

This clone was seen once. This chain connects TRBV6-1 to TRBJ2-7; D not certain. Trimming pared 5 bases from V and 7 bases from J, leaving 9 bases between. Germline assignment: CDR1 MNHNS and CDR2 SASEGT. This CDR3 is 11 amino acids long. In nucleotides, the CDR3 is TGTGCCAGCAGTTACCTCTGGGAGCAGTACTTC. It is translated as CASSYLWEQYF.

J is TRBJ2-7 and V is TRBV27, with 10 bases fitting TRBD1. V shed 5 bases, J shed 2 bases, and the junction held 12 bases outside the gene matches. Germline values: CDR1 MNHEY, CDR2 SMNVEV (reference sequence). The CDR3 totals 17 residues. The CDR3 nucleotides read TGTGCCAGCAGTCCCCTTCCCCGGGACAGGGGCCCCTACGAGCAGTACTTC. Its protein product is CASSPLPRDRGPYEQYF.

V usage is TRBV27 and J usage is TRBJ2-7, with 11 positions matching TRBD1. J was trimmed by 4 bases and V by 7 bases; bases with no gene match: 12. Germline V gives CDR1 MNHEY, CDR2 SMNVEV (reference sequence). The CDR3 sequence is 16 residues long. DNA of the CDR3: TGTGCCAGCACCGCAACGCTGGGACAGGGGGGGTACGAGCAGTACTTC. Its protein is CASTATLGQGGYEQYF.

The sample holds one count of this clone. The chain links TRBV7-2 to TRBJ1-2; 8 bases align to TRBD1. CDR1 and CDR2 (germline): SGHTA, FQGNSA. V gave up 1 base and J gave up 5 bases; unmatched junction bases: 6. The CDR3 has 15 residues. Here the CDR3 DNA reads TGTGCCAGCAGCTTAGGGACAGGGAAGGGGTATGGCTACACCTTC. Its translation is CASSLGTGKGYGYTF.

This clone has only a few counts. This chain connects TRBV7-9 to TRBJ2-1; D possibly matches TRBD1 or TRBD2 (6 bases each). CDR3 length equals 14 residues. CDR1 is SEHNR and CDR2 is FQNEAQ in the germline V gene (reference sequence). Trimming cost V 5 bases and J 7 bases, with 15 bases left between them. CDR3 in amino acids: CASSLTGDTNEQFF. The CDR3 coding sequence is TGTGCCAGCAGCCTCACGGGGGACACGAATGAGCAGTTCTTC.

The V gene is TRBV6-5, the J gene TRBJ2-7; the match to TRBD2 covers 8 bases. Germline assignment: CDR1 MNHEY and CDR2 SVGAGI. Trimming cost V 1 base and J 7 bases; bases outside gene matches: 3. The CDR3 runs to 13 residues. CDR3 in DNA: TGTGCCAGCAGTTACTTAGCGGGGAAGGAGCAGTACTTC. It specifies CASSYLAGKEQYF.

The chain combines TRBV27 with TRBJ2-3; perhaps TRBD2 as D (6 bases). Trimming took off 6 bases at V and 4 bases at J, with 23 bases between the two ends. Germline CDR1 MNHEY, CDR2 SMNVEV (reference sequence). The CDR3 sequence is 17 residues long. The CDR3 reads CASSPSESSEWADTQYF. Here the CDR3 DNA reads TGTGCCAGCAGCCCGTCGGAATCTAGCGAGTGGGCAGATACGCAGTATTTT.

This chain joins TRBV27 and TRBJ2-1; D possibly corresponds to TRBD2 (6 bases). V was pared by 4 bases and J by 3 bases, with 10 bases between. Germline-derived CDR1 and CDR2 are MNHEY and SMNVEV (reference sequence). The CDR3 spans 14 residues. Here the CDR3 reads CASSYGGVYNEQFF. In DNA form, the CDR3 reads TGTGCCAGCAGTTACGGGGGAGTCTACAATGAGCAGTTCTTC.

V usage is TRBV5-1 and J usage is TRBJ1-1; no clear D gene. The CDR3 spans 13 residues. Between the trimmed V and J ends, which lost 7 bases and 3 bases, there was a span of 13 bases. In germline, CDR1 is SGHRS, CDR2 YFSETQ. The CDR3 region is CASGFRADTEAFF. The CDR3, as DNA: TGCGCCAGCGGATTCCGGGCCGACACTGAAGCTTTCTTT.